The 21 T cell receptor beta chains below all came from one sample that was sequenced in a study of PD-L1 blockade in urothelial cancer (dated by TCRdb to 2017 to 2019). The sample's time point label is to be understood as: pretreatment peripheral blood. Receptor amplification or capture employed the immunoSEQ multiplex PCR assay. Held by TCRdb, this immuneACCESS table contains in-frame sequences only and omits some clones. Under half of the omission traces to an unresolved V gene where checked; the cause of the rest is unknown. The sample table holds 100,000 to 150,000 clones, of which about 81% were seen once. About 2.9% of the sample is in the top ten clones. The material sequenced was PBMCs, taken around atezolizumab (anti-PD-L1) treatment. The receptors here all came from a man aged 50 to 60 with urothelial cancer.

The rearrangement uses TRBV18 and TRBJ2-1, with TRBD2 matching over 8 bases. Germline values: CDR1 KGHSH, CDR2 LQKENI. Losses at the gene ends were 1 base for V and 4 bases for J; bases not matched to a gene: 3. This CDR3 spans 15 amino acids. The CDR3 DNA reads TGTGCCAGCTCACCACGTAGCGGGATATACAATGAGCAGTTCTTC. It codes for CASSPRSGIYNEQFF.

At least ten counts were recorded for this clone. The chain has TRBV21-1 and TRBJ1-6. TRBV21-1 constitutes a pseudogene. This CDR3 has 15 residues. CDR3 sequence reads: CASSKGVGGNSPLHF. Here the CDR3 DNA reads TGTGCCAGCAGCAAGGGCGTCGGGGGTAATTCACCCCTCCACTTT.

This rearrangement joins TRBV4-1 to TRBJ1-1; 9 bases align to TRBD1. V lost 2 bases and J lost 5; bases outside the gene matches: 9. CDR1 and CDR2 from the germline V gene are MGHRA and YSYEKL. The CDR3 runs 16 residues. CDR3 sequence reads: CASSQPPGQGGTEAFF. CDR3 nucleotides: TGCGCCAGCAGCCAACCACCGGGACAGGGTGGGACTGAAGCTTTCTTT.

This clone appeared a single time. The V gene is TRBV5-1, the J gene TRBJ2-5, with D unresolved. V lost 1 base to trimming and J lost 5 bases, with 3 bases between them. This CDR3 has 11 residues. CDR1 is SGHRS, CDR2 YFSETQ, per germline. The CDR3 DNA is TGCGCCAGCAGCTTGTATGAGACCCAGTACTTC. Protein product: CASSLYETQYF.

V usage is TRBV27 and J usage is TRBJ2-1; 8 bases fit TRBD1. The germline V gene encodes CDR1 MNHEY and CDR2 SMNVEV (reference sequence). The CDR3 spans 15 residues. Germline trimming cut 3 bases from V and 5 bases from J; bases unmatched to any gene: 6. The CDR3 sequence is CASSFRQGADNEQFF. CDR3 bases: TGTGCCAGCAGTTTTCGGCAGGGGGCCGACAATGAGCAGTTCTTC.

J is TRBJ2-5 and V is TRBV28; 10 bases fit TRBD2. The V gene end was trimmed by 5 bases and the J gene end by 4 bases; junction bases not matched to a gene: 13. Germline loops: CDR1 MDHEN, CDR2 SYDVKM. The CDR3 loop spans 17 amino acids. The CDR3 DNA reads as TGTGCCAGCAGTCATTCTTCTAGCGGGAGTCTCAGAGAGACCCAGTACTTC. This translates into CASSHSSSGSLRETQYF.

This chain uses TRBV28 with TRBJ1-2, with D perhaps TRBD1 (5 bases). The V end lost 6 bases, the J end lost 2 bases, and 10 bases lay between the germline ends. Germline CDR1 and CDR2: MDHEN and SYDVKM. The CDR3 spans 13 residues. The CDR3 here is CASSPGNNYGYTF. CDR3 bases: TGTGCCAGCAGCCCAGGGAACAACTATGGCTACACCTTC.

V usage is TRBV19 and J usage is TRBJ1-1, with D perhaps TRBD1 (5 bases). V was clipped by 7 bases and J by 11 bases, with 20 bases between them. The CDR3 sequence is 13 residues long. CDR1 and CDR2 from the germline V gene are LNHDA and SQIVND (reference sequence). CDR3 nucleotides: TGTGCCAGTAAGCGACAGCAATATCAAAAGGCTTTCTTT. This sequence encodes CASKRQQYQKAFF.

The V and J genes are TRBV28 and TRBJ2-5, with D possibly TRBD1 on 6 matching bases. Deletions cut 8 bases from V and 2 bases from J, with 12 bases between. This CDR3 has 13 residues. Germline CDR1 reads MDHEN; CDR2 reads SYDVKM. The CDR3 spells CASARTVQETQYF. The CDR3 DNA is TGTGCCAGCGCTAGGACAGTACAAGAGACCCAGTACTTC.

The chain has TRBV7-9 and TRBJ2-6; 10 bases are a match to TRBD2. The CDR3 loop spans 18 amino acids. Germline CDR1 SEHNR, CDR2 FQNEAQ (reference sequence). V shed 5 bases and J 0 bases; nucleotides not matched to a gene: 7. CDR3 DNA sequence: TGTGCCAGCAGCGCTAGCGGGAGACACTCCTCTGGGGCCAACGTCCTGACTTTC. It translates to CASSASGRHSSGANVLTF. Combining the CDR3 with reference TRBV7-9 and TRBJ2-6 gives the whole variable domain DTGVSQNPRHKITKRGQNVTFRCDPISEHNRLYWYRQTLGQGPEFLTYFQNEAQLEKSRLLSDRFSAERPKGSFSTLEIQRTEQGDSAMYLCASSASGRHSSGANVLTFGAGSRLTVL.

The V gene is TRBV18, the J gene TRBJ2-7; D may be TRBD1 (5 bases). V was shortened by 2 bases and J by 6 bases, with 11 bases between the two germline ends. This CDR3 is 13 amino acids long. Germline-derived CDR1 and CDR2 are KGHSH and LQKENI. In DNA, the CDR3 is TGTGCCAGCTCACCAGGGGCACCTCTCGAGCAGTACTTC. Amino acid sequence: CASSPGAPLEQYF.

The chain links TRBV5-8 to TRBJ2-5, with 7 nucleotides matching TRBD1. The CDR3 covers 16 residues. Looked up from germline, CDR1 is SGHTS and CDR2 is YDEGEE. The V gene end was trimmed by 4 bases and the J gene end by 4 bases; junction bases not matched to a gene: 13. CDR3 loop: CASSPGQIPKGETQYF. In DNA, the CDR3 is TGTGCCAGCAGCCCGGGACAGATCCCGAAGGGAGAGACCCAGTACTTC.

As DNA, the CDR3 is TGTGCCAGCAGCTTAGTCGGTAGCTCTGGAAACACCATATATTTT. This sequence encodes CASSLVGSSGNTIYF. The chain uses TRBV7-2 and TRBJ1-3; no reliable D call. Germline V gives CDR1 SGHTA, CDR2 FQGNSA. V lost 1 base and J lost 0, with 7 bases in between. The CDR3 runs 15 residues. The full variable domain, completed using reference TRBV7-2 and TRBJ1-3, is GAGVSQSPSNKVTEKGKDVELRCDPISGHTALYWYRQSLGQGLEFLIYFQGNSAPDKSGLPSDRFSAERTGGSVSTLTIQRTQQEDSAVYLCASSLVGSSGNTIYFGEGSWLTVV.

The chain recombines TRBV28 with TRBJ1-2; 7 bases are a match to TRBD1. Germline V lookup: CDR1 MDHEN, CDR2 SYDVKM. J gave up 8 bases and V 6 bases, and 9 bases lay outside the gene matches. The CDR3 runs to 13 residues. CDR3 amino acids: CASRPRTGTGYTF. The CDR3, as DNA: TGTGCCAGCAGACCCCGGACAGGAACGGGCTACACCTTC.

The chain recombines TRBV7-9 with TRBJ1-5; 8 bases align to TRBD1. The CDR3 length is 15 residues. Losses at the gene ends were 7 bases for V and 2 bases for J; bases not matched to a gene: 7. Germline V CDR1 and CDR2: SEHNR, FQNEAQ (reference sequence). The CDR3 here is CASTQGGGGNQPQHF. The CDR3 DNA reads as TGTGCCAGCACACAGGGGGGGGGTGGCAATCAGCCCCAGCATTTT. Full variable domain (remainder filled in from reference TRBV7-9 and TRBJ1-5): DTGVSQNPRHKITKRGQNVTFRCDPISEHNRLYWYRQTLGQGPEFLTYFQNEAQLEKSRLLSDRFSAERPKGSFSTLEIQRTEQGDSAMYLCASTQGGGGNQPQHFGDGTRLSIL.

The chain uses TRBV12-5 and TRBJ2-1, with no clear D. Trimming took off 7 bases at V and 4 bases at J, with 11 bases between the two ends. CDR1 LGHNT and CDR2 FRNRAP come from the germline V gene. The CDR3 is 13 residues long. The CDR3 sequence: CASAPPSYNEQFF. The CDR3 DNA sequence: TGTGCTAGTGCCCCACCCAGTTACAATGAGCAGTTCTTC.

The chain carries TRBV27 and TRBJ2-7; 7 positions agree with TRBD1. Trimming removed 7 bases from V and 1 base from J; junction bases left unmatched: 7. Per germline, CDR1 MNHEY and CDR2 SMNVEV (reference sequence). CDR3 length: 14 amino acids. CDR3 nucleotide sequence: TGTGCCAGCACTCCAGTACAGGGGTCCTACGAGCAGTACTTC. Its translation: CASTPVQGSYEQYF.

The V gene is TRBV5-1, the J gene TRBJ1-3, with TRBD1 matching over 7 bases. This CDR3 has 15 residues. V lost 4 bases, J lost 1 base, and 5 bases stayed unmatched. Germline CDR1 and CDR2: SGHRS and YFSETQ. Here the CDR3 DNA reads TGCGCCAGCAGCCGGGACAGCGGTTCTGGAAACACCATATATTTT. It translates to CASSRDSGSGNTIYF.

This clone came up once. The chain links TRBV6-6 to TRBJ1-1, with TRBD1 as a possible D gene (6 bases). The V gene's germline CDR1 is MNHNY and CDR2 SVGAGI (reference sequence). The V end lost 5 bases, the J end lost 8 bases, and 24 bases lay between the germline ends. CDR3 length: 16 residues. This CDR3 is CASSPGQRQGTNEAFF. The CDR3 region has the DNA TGTGCCAGCAGTCCAGGACAACGTCAGGGGACAAACGAAGCTTTCTTT.

The CDR3 sequence: CASSFPREGRSEKTQYF. Written as DNA, the CDR3 is TGTGCCAGCAGCTTCCCACGGGAGGGCCGCAGCGAGAAGACCCAGTACTTC. The chain couples TRBV11-2 to TRBJ2-5; 8 nucleotides align to TRBD2. V dropped 3 bases and J dropped 6; count of bases not matched to a gene: 15. The germline V gene encodes CDR1 SGHAT and CDR2 FQNNGV. The CDR3 has 17 amino acids.

This clone has just one count. The rearrangement joins TRBV7-8 to TRBJ2-2; maybe TRBD2 (6 bases). CDR3 length: 15 residues. V was trimmed by 7 bases and J by 4 bases, leaving 16 bases between them. Germline CDR1 reads SGHVS; CDR2 reads FQNEAQ. The CDR3 spells CASISSTGVTGELFF. The CDR3 coding sequence is TGTGCCAGCATCTCCTCGACGGGGGTCACCGGGGAGCTGTTTTTT.